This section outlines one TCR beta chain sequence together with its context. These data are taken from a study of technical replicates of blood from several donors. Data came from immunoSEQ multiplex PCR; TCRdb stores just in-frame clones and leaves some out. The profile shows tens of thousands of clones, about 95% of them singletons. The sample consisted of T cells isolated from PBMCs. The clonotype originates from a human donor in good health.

CDR3 in amino acids: CASSLAGIDRRDYEQYF. The CDR3 region has the DNA TGCGCCAGCAGCTTGGCCGGCATAGACCGGCGGGACTACGAGCAGTACTTC. V usage is TRBV5-1 and J usage is TRBJ2-7; TRBD2 is a possible D gene (6 bases). The V gene lost 0 bases and the J gene lost 3 bases, with 19 bases spanning the gap. Germline values: CDR1 SGHRS, CDR2 YFSETQ. The CDR3 has 17 residues. Filled out from reference TRBV5-1 and TRBJ2-7, the complete variable domain reads KAGVTQTPRYLIKTRGQQVTLSCSPISGHRSVSWYQQTPGQGLQFLFEYFSETQRNKGNFPGRFSGRQFSNSRSEMNVSTLELGDSALYLCASSLAGIDRRDYEQYFGPGTRLTVT.